These 29 T cell receptor beta chains were all obtained from the same sample, sequenced in a study of shared clonotypes between healthy human individuals. The protocol was immunoSEQ multiplex PCR, while the TCRdb copy is restricted to in-frame clones and leaves out a portion. The sample carries about 1.1 million clones, 70% to 80% recorded once. Material for sequencing was memory CD4+ T cells from PBMCs. The subset here: CD45RA-negative fraction. The source of these receptors is a man aged 18 to 30 in good health. Some clones in this sample may be carry-over from other donors' samples.

This sequence joins TRBV6-6 and TRBJ2-2; tentatively, D is TRBD1 (6 bases). The ends were cut back, 5 bases at V and 7 bases at J, with 17 bases in the middle. Per germline, CDR1 MNHNY and CDR2 SVGAGI (reference sequence). The CDR3 consists of 15 residues. For the CDR3, the DNA is TGTGCCAGCAGTCCGCAACAGGGTTCCTACGGGGAGCTGTTTTTT. Translation gives CASSPQQGSYGELFF.

This clone was seen a few times. The chain has TRBV7-7 and TRBJ1-5; maybe TRBD1 (5 bases). This CDR3 is built from 17 residues. The germline V gene has CDR1 SSHAT and CDR2 FNYEAQ (reference sequence). Trimming left V 5 bases short and J 0 bases short, with 17 bases between. CDR3 DNA sequence: TGTGCCAGCAGCCTTCCTATACGGGGGTATAGCAATCAGCCCCAGCATTTT. Its protein is CASSLPIRGYSNQPQHF.

The sample holds a few counts of this clone. The chain recombines TRBV9 with TRBJ2-7; a possible D gene is TRBD2 (6 bases). The CDR3 contains 15 residues. Germline CDR1 is SGDLS and CDR2 is YYNGEE. V lost 3 bases and J 2 bases, leaving 15 bases between the germline ends. The CDR3 DNA sequence: TGTGCCAGCAGCGCACAACCGGGACTCACCTACGAGCAGTACTTC. It encodes CASSAQPGLTYEQYF.

Of note for this clone: This could be a read error, since a much larger clone is one nucleotide away. The chain couples TRBV11-3 to TRBJ2-1; D is possibly TRBD2 (6 bases). Germline V gives CDR1 SGHNT, CDR2 YENEEA. The CDR3 has 13 residues. The ends were cut back, 1 base at V and 9 bases at J, with 10 bases in the middle. CDR3 in DNA: TGTGCCAGCAGCTTAGCGGGAGCGGGTGAGCAGTTCTTC. It codes for CASSLAGAGEQFF.

J is TRBJ1-5 and V is TRBV27; D gene uncertain. This CDR3 spans 14 amino acids. Germline loops: CDR1 MNHEY, CDR2 SMNVEV (reference sequence). Trimming removed 5 bases from V and 0 bases from J, with 8 bases in between. CDR3 protein: CASSRRNSNQPQHF. CDR3 sequence (DNA): TGTGCCAGCAGTCGACGGAATAGCAATCAGCCCCAGCATTTT.

This rearrangement joins TRBV30 to TRBJ2-7; D is undetermined. Per germline, CDR1 GTSNPN and CDR2 SVGIG (reference sequence). The CDR3 totals 14 residues. V was pared by 0 bases and J by 2 bases, with 11 bases between. For the CDR3, the DNA is TGTGCCTGGAGTGTTGGGGTGGGTACCTACGAGCAGTACTTC. Amino acid sequence: CAWSVGVGTYEQYF.

A note on this clone: Other DNA sequences in this sample translate to the same CDR3. This chain uses TRBV20-1 with TRBJ1-2; D not certain. This CDR3 comprises 11 residues. V lost 3 bases to trimming and J lost 8 bases, with 10 bases between them. The germline V gene encodes CDR1 DFQATT and CDR2 SNEGSKA (reference sequence). The DNA of the CDR3 is TGCAGTGCTAGCCGTGGGGAGGGCTACACCTTC. Translating it yields CSASRGEGYTF.

CDR3 residues: CASSEQLAAYEQYF. As DNA, the CDR3 is TGTGCCAGCAGTGAACAACTAGCGGCCTACGAGCAGTACTTC. The chain combines TRBV6-1 with TRBJ2-7; TRBD2 matches 8 bases. Germline V gene data show CDR1 as MNHNS and CDR2 as SASEGT. This CDR3 has 14 amino acids. The V and J ends lost 2 bases and 2 bases, in that order; junction bases with no gene match: 2.

About this clone: Within the sample, other DNA sequences also encode this same CDR3. The V call is TRBV18, the J call TRBJ2-2; D unresolved. Trimming took off 3 bases at V and 2 bases at J, with 7 bases between the two ends. Per germline, CDR1 KGHSH and CDR2 LQKENI. This CDR3 is 14 amino acids long. The CDR3 DNA reads as TGTGCCAGCTCACCGAGGAGAAACACCGGGGAGCTGTTTTTT. Protein: CASSPRRNTGELFF.

In DNA form, the CDR3 reads TGTGCCAGCAGTGCCTTTAGAGCGAGGGACTACGAGCAGTACTTC. It codes for CASSAFRARDYEQYF. The rearrangement uses TRBV6-1 and TRBJ2-7; D is possibly TRBD2 (5 bases). Deletions cut 4 bases from V and 3 bases from J, with 16 bases between. CDR1 is MNHNS and CDR2 is SASEGT in the germline V gene. The CDR3 is made up of 15 amino acids.

The chain uses TRBV5-4 and TRBJ2-7; D is perhaps TRBD2 (6 bases). The V end lost 0 bases, the J end lost 4 bases, and 11 bases lay between the germline ends. Germline V gene data show CDR1 as SGHNT and CDR2 as YYREEE (reference sequence). CDR3 length: 14 residues. This chain's CDR3 is CASSLVGTRYEQYF. The CDR3 coding sequence is TGTGCCAGCAGCTTGGTCGGGACTCGTTACGAGCAGTACTTC.

This clone was detected only once. CDR3 amino acids: CASSLRRGNTEAFF. CDR3 sequence (DNA): TGTGCCAGCAGCCTTAGGCGGGGGAACACTGAAGCTTTCTTT. The genes are TRBV11-2 and TRBJ1-1; D remains unclear. Trimming removed 5 bases at V and 1 base at J, with 11 bases between. Germline loops: CDR1 SGHAT, CDR2 FQNNGV. This CDR3 comprises 14 residues.

On this clone itself: This sample also contains other DNA sequences that code for the same CDR3. This rearrangement joins TRBV27 to TRBJ2-3; D may be TRBD2 (6 bases). The V end lost 1 base, the J end lost 4 bases, and 6 bases lay between the germline ends. The CDR3 totals 13 residues. The V gene's germline CDR1 is MNHEY and CDR2 SMNVEV (reference sequence). CDR3 in amino acids: CASSLWGADTQYF. Written as DNA, the CDR3 is TGTGCCAGCAGTTTATGGGGGGCAGATACGCAGTATTTT.

V is TRBV5-1 and J is TRBJ1-4; D gene uncertain. The germline gives CDR1 SGHRS, CDR2 YFSETQ. V lost 1 base, J lost 2 bases, and 9 bases lay in between. The CDR3 spans 15 residues. The CDR3 region has the DNA TGCGCCAGCAGCTTGTTGGCAGCTACTAATGAAAAACTGTTTTTT. It translates to CASSLLAATNEKLFF.

The chain is built from TRBV27 and TRBJ1-1, with 11 positions matching TRBD1. Trimming took 5 bases from V and 6 from J; bases not matched to a gene: 2. Per the germline V gene, CDR1 is MNHEY and CDR2 is SMNVEV (reference sequence). This CDR3 is built from 13 residues. Here the CDR3 DNA reads TGTGCCAGCAGTGGACAGGGGGCAGCTGAAGCTTTCTTT. Protein sequence: CASSGQGAAEAFF.

V usage is TRBV7-9 and J usage is TRBJ2-1, with 7 bases aligning to TRBD2. This CDR3 has 15 residues. The V gene's germline CDR1 is SEHNR and CDR2 FQNEAQ (reference sequence). Unmatched junction bases numbered 13, after V lost 5 bases and J lost 9 bases. The CDR3 loop is CASSLPGLPNSEQFF. CDR3 bases: TGTGCCAGCAGCCTGCCGGGACTACCTAATAGTGAGCAGTTCTTC.

This chain connects TRBV4-2 to TRBJ2-3, with D perhaps matching TRBD2 (5 bases). CDR3 length: 14 amino acids. V shed 3 bases and J shed 6 bases, with 13 bases lying between them. CDR1 and CDR2 from the germline V gene are LGHNA and YNFKEQ. The CDR3 here is CASSQPLEVDTQYF. The CDR3 nucleotides are TGTGCCAGCAGCCAGCCACTGGAGGTTGATACGCAGTATTTT.

This clone was observed once. V is TRBV5-4 and J is TRBJ2-7; D is uncertain. Trimming left V 0 bases short and J 3 bases short, with 10 bases between. This CDR3 has 14 residues. Per germline, CDR1 SGHNT and CDR2 YYREEE (reference sequence). CDR3 protein: CASSLVGKLYEQYF. In DNA, the CDR3 is TGTGCCAGCAGCTTGGTTGGGAAGCTCTACGAGCAGTACTTC.

This clone is a singleton in its sample. The V and J genes are TRBV7-9 and TRBJ1-1, with TRBD1 as a possible D gene (6 bases). With 2 bases removed from V and 8 bases from J, the gap between germline ends came to 9 bases. Looked up from germline, CDR1 is SEHNR and CDR2 is FQNEAQ (reference sequence). The CDR3 is 12 residues long. The CDR3 spells CASSLPGQEAFF. CDR3 coding DNA: TGTGCCAGCAGCTTACCGGGACAAGAAGCTTTCTTT.

The J gene is TRBJ2-5, the V gene TRBV15, with D perhaps matching TRBD1 (6 bases). Per the germline V gene, CDR1 is LNHNV and CDR2 is YYDKDF (reference sequence). V was shortened by 3 bases and J by 5 bases, with 13 bases between the two germline ends. This CDR3 region has 14 residues. CDR3 residues: CATSRGTRGETQYF. The CDR3 bases are TGTGCCACCAGCAGGGGAACTAGGGGGGAGACCCAGTACTTC.

The J gene is TRBJ2-1, the V gene TRBV7-2, with D tentatively TRBD1 or TRBD2 (5 bases each). Germline CDR1 is SGHTA and CDR2 is FQGNSA. With 2 bases removed from V and 5 bases from J, the gap between germline ends came to 10 bases. The CDR3 has 14 amino acids. The CDR3 region has the DNA TGTGCCAGCAGCTTACCCGGGGCCCACAATGAGCAGTTCTTC. Protein sequence: CASSLPGAHNEQFF.

The V and J genes are TRBV7-2 and TRBJ1-5, with TRBD1 matching over 9 bases. Germline loops: CDR1 SGHTA, CDR2 FQGNSA. The CDR3 is made up of 15 amino acids. With V trimmed by 5 bases and J by 7 bases, 9 bases remained unmatched. CDR3 residues: CASSAQQGAHQPQHF. CDR3 sequence (DNA): TGTGCCAGCAGCGCCCAACAGGGGGCCCACCAGCCCCAGCATTTT.

The chain joins TRBV16 to TRBJ1-3, with D possibly being TRBD1 (5 bases). The CDR3 has 14 amino acids. The ends were cut back, 4 bases at V and 1 base at J, with 8 bases in the middle. CDR1 and CDR2 from the germline V gene are KGHSY and FQNENV. CDR3 sequence reads: CASSRGSSGNTIYF. CDR3 sequence (DNA): TGTGCCAGCAGCCGGGGGAGTTCTGGAAACACCATATATTTT.

This chain uses TRBV18 with TRBJ2-2, with D perhaps TRBD2 (7 bases). The CDR3 spans 15 residues. Germline V gene sequence: CDR1 KGHSH, CDR2 LQKENI. Between the trimmed V and J ends, which lost 2 bases and 7 bases, there was a span of 14 bases. Written as DNA, the CDR3 is TGTGCCAGCTCACCATGGCGGGGGCTAGTCGGGGAGCTGTTTTTT. As protein: CASSPWRGLVGELFF.

In this sample, this clone turned up once. The V and J genes are TRBV27 and TRBJ1-4, with TRBD1 matching over 7 bases. The CDR3 runs 15 residues. The J segment lost 6 bases and the V segment lost 5 bases, leaving 9 bases of the junction unmatched. The germline gives CDR1 MNHEY, CDR2 SMNVEV (reference sequence). This chain's CDR3 is CASSPLDRVDEKLFF. The DNA for the CDR3 is TGTGCCAGCAGTCCCCTAGACAGGGTGGATGAAAAACTGTTTTTT. Variable domain in full (rest from reference TRBV27 and TRBJ1-4): EAQVTQNPRYLITVTGKKLTVTCSQNMNHEYMSWYRQDPGLGLRQIYYSMNVEVTDKGDVPEGYKVSRKEKRNFPLILESPSPNQTSLYFCASSPLDRVDEKLFFGSGTQLSVL.

On this clone itself: This sample also contains other DNA sequences that code for the same CDR3. This sequence joins TRBV7-9 and TRBJ2-3; no definite D call. Trimming shortened V by 0 bases and J by 0 bases, and 1 base separated the two germline ends. Looked up from germline, CDR1 is SEHNR and CDR2 is FQNEAQ (reference sequence). The CDR3 runs to 13 residues. The CDR3 sequence is CASSLASTDTQYF. The CDR3 DNA sequence: TGTGCCAGCAGCTTAGCGAGCACAGATACGCAGTATTTT.

The CDR3 spells CAGGQGSFSGANVLTF. Written as DNA, the CDR3 is TGTGCCGGGGGACAGGGATCCTTCTCTGGGGCCAACGTCCTGACTTTC. The chain couples TRBV28 to TRBJ2-6; 9 nucleotides line up with TRBD1. The CDR3 extends over 16 amino acids. J was trimmed by 0 bases and V by 11 bases; bases with no gene match: 8. Germline assignment: CDR1 MDHEN and CDR2 SYDVKM.

In this sample, this clone turned up a few times. The genes are TRBV18 and TRBJ2-7; 13 nucleotides align to TRBD2. Germline trimming cut 2 bases from V and 6 bases from J; bases unmatched to any gene: 1. Germline values: CDR1 KGHSH, CDR2 LQKENI. This CDR3 comprises 14 residues. CDR3 residues: CASSPGTSGTEQYF. The CDR3 region has the DNA TGTGCCAGCTCACCAGGGACTAGCGGGACCGAGCAGTACTTC.

On this clone: This specimen includes other DNA sequences encoding the same CDR3. V gene TRBV5-6 combines with J gene TRBJ1-5; possible D gene TRBD1, 5 bases. From germline, CDR1 is SGHDT and CDR2 YYEEEE. V was shortened by 4 bases and J by 4 bases, with 9 bases between the two germline ends. The CDR3 spans 13 residues. The CDR3: CASSPGPNQPQHF. CDR3 bases: TGTGCCAGCAGCCCGGGACCAAATCAGCCCCAGCATTTT.